This T cell receptor (beta chain) was observed in a study of patients and donors after allogeneic stem cell transplantation. MiXCR was run by TCRdb on the RT-PCR reads, yielding one entry per CDR3 protein. The data show hundreds of thousands of distinct CDR3 sequences, 16% seen once. This CDR3 is 16 amino acids long. V lost 4 bases and J 2 bases, leaving 15 bases between the germline ends. In germline, CDR1 is MNHEY, CDR2 SMNVEV (reference sequence). The TCR originated in a human donor who was either an allogeneic HSCT recipient or a stem cell or donor lymphocyte infusion donor (not recorded which). It is not recorded whose cells these are; they may come from a transplant donor. Sequencing input: blood, either unsorted or a sorted T cell fraction (not recorded which). The chain recombines TRBV27 with TRBJ1-5, with D possibly TRBD1 on 5 matching bases. CDR3 region: CASSSRSGYGNQPQHF. The CDR3 nucleotides read TGTGCCAGCAGTTCAAGATCAGGGTACGGCAATCAGCCCCAGCATTTT.